The T cell receptor (beta chain) described here comes from a study of shared clonotypes between healthy human individuals. Trimming left V 6 bases short and J 7 bases short, with 14 bases between. CDR1 SNHLY and CDR2 FYNNEI come from the germline V gene. This CDR3 is 13 amino acids long. The sample holds one count of this clone. Only in-frame clones appear in the TCRdb table, and some are missing; sequencing was by immunoSEQ multiplex PCR. Found here are 2,500,000 or so clones, more than 85% of them singletons; the top ten hold 0.36%. This clonotype was sampled from a man between 18 and 29 years old in good health. Some clones in this sample may be carry-over from other donors' samples. Sequenced: naive CD4+ T cells from PBMCs. Subset noted: CD45RA+ positively selected. The genes are TRBV2 and TRBJ2-3; D remains unclear. CDR3 protein: CASRRDPVNTQYF. CDR3 in DNA: TGTGCCAGCAGACGAGACCCGGTGAATACGCAGTATTTT.